These 9 T cell receptor beta chains were all obtained from the same sample, sequenced in a study of blood T cell repertoires in COVID-19. The repertoire was sequenced with immunoSEQ multiplex PCR; TCRdb's copy has only in-frame clones and lacks some. The table has 100,000 or so clones, approximately 90% seen once. The sample taken for sequencing was peripheral blood. These receptors all stem from a man aged 45 to 65 with acute or convalescent COVID-19.

The CDR3 DNA sequence: TGTGCCAGCAGCCAACTTACAGGGACTGAAGCTTTCTTT. This codes for CASSQLTGTEAFF. The rearrangement uses TRBV11-1 and TRBJ1-1, with D possibly matching TRBD1 (6 bases). The CDR3 has 13 amino acids. CDR1 and CDR2 from the germline V gene are SGHAT and FQDESV (reference sequence). V was shortened by 5 bases and J by 5 bases, with 12 bases between the two germline ends.

A word on this clone: In the same sample, other DNA sequences code for this CDR3. The chain employs TRBV9 and TRBJ1-3; possibly TRBD1 for D (6 bases). Trimming pared 0 bases from V and 3 bases from J, leaving 10 bases between. CDR3 length: 15 residues. Per the germline V gene, CDR1 is SGDLS and CDR2 is YYNGEE. The CDR3 loop is CASSVATGSGNTIYF. As DNA, the CDR3 is TGTGCCAGCAGCGTAGCAACAGGGAGTGGAAACACCATATATTTT.

The genes are TRBV27 and TRBJ2-1; 12 nucleotides match TRBD2. After removal of 7 bases from V and 7 bases from J, the junction contained 8 bases not matched to a gene. The length of the CDR3 is 15 residues. The germline CDR1 and CDR2 sequences are MNHEY and SMNVEV (reference sequence). The CDR3 sequence is CASIPSGGAGNEQFF. The CDR3 DNA follows: TGTGCCAGCATCCCTAGCGGGGGGGCTGGAAATGAGCAGTTCTTC.

The CDR3 protein is CAISESTGGLTGELFF. For the CDR3, the DNA is TGTGCCATCAGTGAGTCGACGGGGGGGCTAACCGGGGAGCTGTTTTTT. The chain joins TRBV10-3 to TRBJ2-2; 8 bases line up with TRBD2. Losses at the gene ends were 0 bases for V and 5 bases for J; bases not matched to a gene: 5. CDR1 and CDR2 from the germline V gene are ENHRY and SYGVKD. The CDR3 consists of 16 residues.

This clone was detected once. The V call is TRBV25-1, the J call TRBJ1-4, with D maybe TRBD1 (5 bases). V was cut by 3 bases and J by 8 bases, with 16 bases left in between. Looked up from germline, CDR1 is MGHDK and CDR2 is SYGVNS. The CDR3 is 15 amino acids. DNA for the CDR3: TGTGCCAGCAGTGACCCCGGAGGGGTCGACGAAAAACTGTTTTTT. This gives the protein CASSDPGGVDEKLFF. The full variable domain, its missing parts supplied by reference TRBV25-1 and TRBJ1-4, is EADIYQTPRYLVIGTGKKITLECSQTMGHDKMYWYQQDPGMELHLIHYSYGVNSTEKGDLSSESTVSRIRTEHFPLTLESARPSHTSQYLCASSDPGGVDEKLFFGSGTQLSVL.

The chain joins TRBV5-4 to TRBJ1-1, with TRBD1 identical over 7 bases. This CDR3 has 17 amino acids. Germline lookup yields CDR1 SGHNT and CDR2 YYREEE (reference sequence). The J segment lost 8 bases and the V segment lost 4 bases, leaving 20 bases of the junction unmatched. CDR3 residues: CASSAPESDRDGEEAFF. In DNA, the CDR3 is TGTGCCAGCAGCGCTCCCGAGTCCGACAGGGATGGAGAGGAAGCTTTCTTT.

This clone was found once. The chain employs TRBV6-1 and TRBJ2-6, with unresolved D. V was cut by 3 bases and J by 0 bases, with 12 bases left in between. Germline CDR1 is MNHNS and CDR2 is SASEGT. The CDR3 has 17 residues. CDR3 in DNA: TGTGCCAGCAGTGAGGCACTGCCGGGCTCTGGGGCCAACGTCCTGACTTTC. It codes for CASSEALPGSGANVLTF.

The genes are TRBV11-3 and TRBJ2-1; D is ambiguous. CDR3 length equals 13 residues. Trimming stripped 4 bases from V and 6 bases from J, with 10 bases between. Germline assignment: CDR1 SGHNT and CDR2 YENEEA. For the CDR3, the DNA is TGTGCCAGCAGCTCCCCCCCCCTCAATGAGCAGTTCTTC. This encodes CASSSPPLNEQFF. The full variable domain, rest sourced from reference TRBV11-3 and TRBJ2-1, is EAGVVQSPRYKIIEKKQPVAFWCNPISGHNTLYWYLQNLGQGPELLIRYENEEAVDDSQLPKDRFSAERLKGVDSTLKIQPAELGDSAVYLCASSSPPLNEQFFGPGTRLTVL.

The V and J genes are TRBV30 and TRBJ1-1; 7 bases are shared with TRBD1. Losses at the gene ends were 3 bases for V and 2 bases for J; bases not matched to a gene: 6. Germline V gives CDR1 GTSNPN, CDR2 SVGIG (reference sequence). There are 14 residues in the CDR3. DNA of the CDR3: TGTGCCTGGAGCGAACAGGGGATAAACACTGAAGCTTTCTTT. It translates to CAWSEQGINTEAFF.